The 11 T cell receptor beta chains presented below share a single source sample, sequenced in a study of shared clonotypes between healthy human individuals. The assay was immunoSEQ multiplex PCR, and TCRdb's table has in-frame clones only and misses some. Of some 2,500,000 clones in the sample, under 95% were seen once. Material for sequencing was naive CD4+ T cells from PBMCs. Subset: CD45RA+ positively selected. Receptors originate from a man between 18 and 29 years old in good health. Some clones in this sample may be carry-over from other donors' samples.

The J gene is TRBJ2-2, the V gene TRBV7-7; 8 bases map to TRBD2. There are 15 residues in the CDR3. The junction had 4 bases not matched to a gene; V was cut back by 2 bases and J by 5 bases. The germline V gene has CDR1 SSHAT and CDR2 FNYEAQ (reference sequence). The CDR3: CASSLLASGTGELFF. In nucleotides, the CDR3 is TGTGCCAGCAGCTTACTCGCTAGCGGGACCGGGGAGCTGTTTTTT. Looking up the rest from reference TRBV7-7 and TRBJ2-2 gives the full variable domain: GAGVSQSPRYKVTKRGQDVTLRCDPISSHATLYWYQQALGQGPEFLTYFNYEAQPDKSGLPSDRFSAERPEGSISTLTIQRTEQRDSAMYRCASSLLASGTGELFFGEGSRLTVL.

The CDR3 region is CASSSPVGGETQYF. The DNA of the CDR3 is TGTGCCAGCAGTTCGCCGGTGGGAGGGGAGACCCAGTACTTC. The genes are TRBV28 and TRBJ2-5, with 7 nucleotides matching TRBD2. CDR3 length equals 14 residues. V gave up 4 bases and J gave up 5 bases; unmatched junction bases: 7. The V gene's germline CDR1 is MDHEN and CDR2 SYDVKM. The full variable domain, completed using reference TRBV28 and TRBJ2-5, is DVKVTQSSRYLVKRTGEKVFLECVQDMDHENMFWYRQDPGLGLRLIYFSYDVKMKEKGDIPEGYSVSREKKERFSLILESASTNQTSMYLCASSSPVGGETQYFGPGTRLLVL.

The chain joins TRBV5-1 to TRBJ2-2; 8 nucleotides match TRBD2. The germline CDR1 and CDR2 sequences are SGHRS and YFSETQ. The CDR3 length is 16 residues. Trimming took 3 bases from V and 6 from J; bases not matched to a gene: 10. The CDR3 DNA reads as TGCGCCAGCAGCTACCGCCTCGGGAGGGGTGCCGGGGAGCTGTTTTTT. Protein sequence: CASSYRLGRGAGELFF.

In this sample, this clone turned up once. The chain couples TRBV7-8 to TRBJ2-1; 9 nucleotides align to TRBD1. Germline values: CDR1 SGHVS, CDR2 FQNEAQ. After removal of 0 bases from V and 0 bases from J, the junction contained 6 bases not matched to a gene. The CDR3 contains 18 residues. The DNA for the CDR3 is TGTGCCAGCAGCTTAGCGCCGGGACAGGGTAGCTCCTACAATGAGCAGTTCTTC. Protein sequence: CASSLAPGQGSSYNEQFF.

This clone was recorded only once. This rearrangement joins TRBV11-3 to TRBJ2-5, with 10 bases matching TRBD2. Germline CDR1 reads SGHNT; CDR2 reads YENEEA. The CDR3 runs 15 residues. The trim removed 1 base at V and 3 bases at J, leaving 2 bases unmatched. DNA of the CDR3: TGTGCCAGCAGCTTAGGGGGGACTAGCGAAGAGACCCAGTACTTC. Translating it yields CASSLGGTSEETQYF.

The chain joins TRBV6-6 to TRBJ2-1, with 8 bases aligning to TRBD2. This CDR3 spans 14 amino acids. V lost 7 bases, J lost 15 bases, and 17 bases stayed unmatched. In germline, CDR1 is MNHNY, CDR2 SVGAGI (reference sequence). The CDR3 loop reads CASKSRLAGALPFF. CDR3 coding DNA: TGTGCCAGCAAATCCCGGCTAGCGGGTGCCTTACCGTTCTTC.

Only a few counts were recorded for this clone. This chain uses TRBV2 with TRBJ2-7, with D uncertain. CDR1 and CDR2 from the germline V gene are SNHLY and FYNNEI. V lost 5 bases and J lost 3, with 8 bases in between. This CDR3 is built from 12 residues. The CDR3 sequence: CASSYQDYEQYF. For the CDR3, the DNA is TGTGCCAGCAGTTATCAGGACTACGAGCAGTACTTC.

The gene calls are TRBV11-2 and TRBJ2-1; 11 bases are shared with TRBD2. Germline-derived CDR1 and CDR2 are SGHAT and FQNNGV. The CDR3 has 17 residues. V dropped 6 bases and J dropped 3; count of bases not matched to a gene: 10. As DNA, the CDR3 is TGTGCCAGCAGTTCTACTTTTAGCGGGAGGGTCTACAATGAGCAGTTCTTC. Translating it yields CASSSTFSGRVYNEQFF.

V usage is TRBV7-8 and J usage is TRBJ2-1; 9 bases are shared with TRBD2. Germline lookup yields CDR1 SGHVS and CDR2 FQNEAQ. The J segment lost 9 bases and the V segment lost 4 bases, leaving 31 bases of the junction unmatched. CDR3 length: 22 residues. CDR3 protein: CASSSPLRDILGGRGLRVEQFF. CDR3 sequence (DNA): TGTGCCAGCAGCTCACCCCTCCGGGACATCCTAGGCGGGAGGGGATTGAGGGTTGAGCAGTTCTTC.

Notes on this clone: At the DNA level, this CDR3 is encoded by other sequences in the same sample as well. The chain carries TRBV5-1 and TRBJ1-1; 7 bases are a match to TRBD1. Germline V gives CDR1 SGHRS, CDR2 YFSETQ. CDR3 length: 14 residues. V lost 4 bases and J lost 2; bases outside the gene matches: 5. CDR3 nucleotides: TGCGCCAGCAGCCTCGGGACAGCTAACACTGAAGCTTTCTTT. Protein: CASSLGTANTEAFF.

The chain joins TRBV7-8 to TRBJ1-1; D is possibly TRBD1 (6 bases). CDR1 is SGHVS, CDR2 FQNEAQ, per germline. V shed 4 bases and J shed 5 bases, with 17 bases lying between them. The CDR3 covers 15 residues. The CDR3 reads CASSSTDTGFTEAFF. CDR3 DNA sequence: TGTGCCAGCAGCTCGACTGACACAGGGTTTACTGAAGCTTTCTTT.